This TCR beta chain originates from a study of blood T cell repertoires in COVID-19. Assay: immunoSEQ multiplex PCR; the TCRdb copy retains only in-frame clones and omits some. Of over 130,000 clones listed, roughly 80% are singletons. The CDR3 extends over 14 amino acids. In germline, CDR1 is SGHTA, CDR2 FQGTGA. The V end lost 4 bases, the J end lost 2 bases, and 11 bases lay between the germline ends. Specimen: peripheral blood. This TCR derives from a woman of 80 years or more with acute or convalescent COVID-19. The chain is built from TRBV7-3 and TRBJ1-1; D is perhaps TRBD1 (5 bases). CDR3 bases: TGTGCCAGCAGCTCGGCAGGGATAAACACTGAAGCTTTCTTT. Its protein product is CASSSAGINTEAFF.